This record looks at one TCR beta chain sequence and its context. The antigen remains unidentified. Treatment defined: 15 Gy SBRT to primary tumor, nephrectomy 4 weeks later. Nephrectomy followed 15 Gy stereotactic body radiation by 4 weeks. The data are from a study of radiation and T cells in renal cell carcinoma. Study-wide results and limits: In blood, top tumor clones expanded by 2 weeks, shrinking by 4.

Method: immunoSEQ multiplex PCR; TCRdb's copy keeps in-frame clones and lacks some. There are about 12,000 clones in the sample; roughly a third occur only once, and approximately 15% lies in the top ten. Germline V gene lookup returns CDR1 LGHNA and CDR2 YSLEER. Germline trimming cut 1 base from V and 6 bases from J; bases unmatched to any gene: 2. The CDR3 loop spans 15 amino acids. This TCR came from a man in his sixties with renal cell carcinoma. This chain joins TRBV4-3 and TRBJ1-6; 8 nucleotides line up with TRBD1. The sequences come from tumor tissue, collected from a patient whose treatment included radiotherapy and nephrectomy. CDR3 sequence: CASSQARGRNSPLHF. The CDR3, as DNA: TGCGCCAGCAGCCAAGCCAGGGGGCGTAATTCACCCCTCCACTTT.